The clone carrying this TCR beta chain was picked up a small number of times. The antigen is unknown. This record comes from a study of T cells after yellow fever vaccination. Study-level results: FACS-sorted repertoires might harbor abundant contaminating clonotypes from the bulk population.

TCRdb reprocessed the 5' RACE reads with MiXCR, giving one entry per CDR3 protein. The table lists approximately 550,000 distinct CDR3 sequences, roughly 13% of them singletons. The germline gives CDR1 SGHRS, CDR2 YFSETQ. V lost 2 bases and J lost 5, with 13 bases in between. CDR3 length: 14 residues. Sequenced material: PBMCs, taken on the day of the yellow fever booster vaccination. The source of this sequence is a young man who received the YFV17D yellow fever vaccine. This chain links TRBV5-1 with TRBJ1-1, with TRBD1 as a possible D gene (5 bases). The CDR3 coding sequence is TGCGCCAGCAGCTTTGACGGGGGTGGGACTGAAGCTTTCTTT. Amino acids: CASSFDGGGTEAFF.